Described below is a single TCR beta chain sequence and its context. The study ran its PCR with 60 Vbeta and 13 Jbeta primers. The method was immunoSEQ multiplex PCR; TCRdb's version includes in-frame clones alone and lacks a portion of them. The data contain 150,000 to 200,000 clones, around 80% of them singletons. These data come from a study of cytomegalovirus exposure and HLA in healthy donors. The CDR3 has 11 amino acids. Germline values: CDR1 SGHTS, CDR2 YDEGEE. Trimming pared 4 bases from V and 7 bases from J, leaving 9 bases between. The V call is TRBV5-8, the J call TRBJ2-7, with D maybe TRBD1 (6 bases). The sequenced sample consisted of PBMCs. The source of this sequence is a woman aged 40 to 50 in good health and CMV-seronegative. In nucleotides, the CDR3 is TGTGCCAGCAGCCCGGACAGAGAGCAGTACTTC. Its translation: CASSPDREQYF.